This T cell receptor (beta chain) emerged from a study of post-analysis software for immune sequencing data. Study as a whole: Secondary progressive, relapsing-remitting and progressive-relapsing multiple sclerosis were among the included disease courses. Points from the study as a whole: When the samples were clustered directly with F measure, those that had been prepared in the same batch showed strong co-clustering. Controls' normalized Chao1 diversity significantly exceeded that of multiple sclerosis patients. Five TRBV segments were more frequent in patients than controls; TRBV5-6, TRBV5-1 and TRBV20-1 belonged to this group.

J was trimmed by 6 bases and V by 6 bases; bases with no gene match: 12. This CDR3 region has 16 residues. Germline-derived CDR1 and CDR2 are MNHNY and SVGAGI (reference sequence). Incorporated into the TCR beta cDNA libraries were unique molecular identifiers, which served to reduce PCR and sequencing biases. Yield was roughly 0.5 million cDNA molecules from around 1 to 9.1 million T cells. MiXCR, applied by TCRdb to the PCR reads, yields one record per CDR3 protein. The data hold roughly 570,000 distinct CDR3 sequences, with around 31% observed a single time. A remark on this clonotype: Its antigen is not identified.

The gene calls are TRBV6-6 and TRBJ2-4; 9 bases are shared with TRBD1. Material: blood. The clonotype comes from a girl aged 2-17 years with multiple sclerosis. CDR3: CASRQAPQGAGNIQYF. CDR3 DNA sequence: TGTGCCAGCAGACAGGCACCACAGGGGGCAGGAAACATTCAGTACTTC.